A selection of T cell receptor beta chains follows, all from one sample in a study of shared clonotypes between healthy human individuals. Here immunoSEQ multiplex PCR was the method, and the copy in TCRdb shows in-frame clones only, minus some. The sample lists around 1.9 million clones; roughly 91% were seen once. Sequencing used naive CD8+ T cells from PBMCs. The receptors shown here come from a man aged 18 to 30 in good health. Some clones in this sample may be carry-over from other donors' samples. The CDR3 runs from the conserved cysteine through the conserved F or W. The order of the fields is CDR3 DNA, CDR3 protein, D gene, J gene, clone size, V gene. A D gene is named only where the DNA matches it firmly. Clone size is not always given. Where it is, it says once, few, many or a class for expanded clones.

TGCGCCAGCAGAGAGACTAGCCCCGAGCAGTACTTC | CASRETSPEQYF | TRBD2 | TRBJ2-7 | - | TRBV10-2
TGTGCCAGCAGTCCAGGAGGGGGTTTCGGCACAGATACGCAGTATTTT | CASSPGGGFGTDTQYF | - | TRBJ2-3 | - | TRBV27
TGCAGCGTTGAAGGACGGAGCCCAGCTTGGGGCTACACCTTC | CSVEGRSPAWGYTF | - | TRBJ1-2 | - | TRBV29-1
TGTGCCAGCAGTTTGGTTACCGCGGGACGTAGGTCCTACGAGCAGTACTTC | CASSLVTAGRRSYEQYF | - | TRBJ2-7 | - | TRBV28
TGTGCCAGCAGTTTCGACACCTACGAGCAGTACTTC | CASSFDTYEQYF | - | TRBJ2-7 | - | TRBV27
TGTGCCAGTAGTATAGCGGGAGGGCCATGGGAGCAGTTCTTC | CASSIAGGPWEQFF | TRBD2 | TRBJ2-1 | - | TRBV19
TGTGCCAGCAGCCCACCAATGGACAGGAACACTGAAGCTTTCTTT | CASSPPMDRNTEAFF | - | TRBJ1-1 | - | TRBV4-2
TGTGCCAGCAGCGTAGGGCGGGACTACAATGAGCAGTTCTTC | CASSVGRDYNEQFF | - | TRBJ2-1 | - | TRBV9
TGTGCCAGCAGCGGATGGGGGGAATATAGCAATCAGCCCCAGCATTTT | CASSGWGEYSNQPQHF | - | TRBJ1-5 | - | TRBV7-8
TGTGCCAGCACCGATTATGAAAAACTGTTTTTT | CASTDYEKLFF | - | TRBJ1-4 | few | TRBV28
TGTGCCTGGAGTGTACTACTAATGGGGGGTAACGAGCAGTACTTC | CAWSVLLMGGNEQYF | - | TRBJ2-7 | - | TRBV30
TGTGCCAGCAGCTTAGACAGAAGCTCCTACAATGAGCAGTTCTTC | CASSLDRSSYNEQFF | - | TRBJ2-1 | few | TRBV7-8
TGTGCCAGTAGACCAGCCGGGACTGCTTACAATGAGCAGTTCTTC | CASRPAGTAYNEQFF | - | TRBJ2-1 | - | TRBV19
TGTGCCAGCAGCTTAGTCCGGGACCAGGAGGCTTTCTTT | CASSLVRDQEAFF | - | TRBJ1-1 | - | TRBV7-9
TGTGCCAGCAGCTTAGATGGGAGGTTTGGCGGGGAGCTGTTTTTT | CASSLDGRFGGELFF | - | TRBJ2-2 | - | TRBV7-9
TGTGCCAGCAGCTTAGGAACTTGGGGCGGAAACACTGAAGCTTTCTTT | CASSLGTWGGNTEAFF | - | TRBJ1-1 | - | TRBV11-3
TGTGCCAGTAGACCAACTAGCGCAACCTACAATGAGCAGTTCTTC | CASRPTSATYNEQFF | TRBD2 | TRBJ2-1 | - | TRBV19
TGTGCCACCCGGGCTGGAAACACCATATATTTT | CATRAGNTIYF | - | TRBJ1-3 | - | TRBV6-5
TGTGCCAGCAGTTTGATGGCCTACAATGGCAATCAGCCCCAGCATTTT | CASSLMAYNGNQPQHF | - | TRBJ1-5 | - | TRBV28
TGCGCCAGCAGCCAAGAATATCCAGGGACCTACGAGCAGTACTTC | CASSQEYPGTYEQYF | - | TRBJ2-7 | - | TRBV4-1
TGCAGTGCTACAGGGTCCTACGAGCAGTACTTC | CSATGSYEQYF | - | TRBJ2-7 | - | TRBV20-1
TGTGCCAGCAGCTTAGTTGGTAATCACAATGAGCAGTTCTTC | CASSLVGNHNEQFF | - | TRBJ2-1 | - | TRBV11-2
TGTGCCAGCAGCCGCAGGAGCCTAGCGGACAAATACGAGCAGTACTTC | CASSRRSLADKYEQYF | TRBD2 | TRBJ2-7 | - | TRBV14
TGTGCCAGTAGTACTGGACAGGGAGTGGAAAAACTGTTTTTT | CASSTGQGVEKLFF | TRBD1 | TRBJ1-4 | - | TRBV19
TGTGCCAGTAGTGCCCGGGGGGGCTACGAGCAGTACTTC | CASSARGGYEQYF | TRBD2 | TRBJ2-7 | - | TRBV19
TGTGCCAGCAGCGCAGGGGACGGGGCAAACTATGGCTACACCTTC | CASSAGDGANYGYTF | - | TRBJ1-2 | - | TRBV9
TGTGCCAGCAGCCGAGACGTGGGACAGGGGGCGAGCTATGGCTACACCTTC | CASSRDVGQGASYGYTF | TRBD1 | TRBJ1-2 | - | TRBV13
TGTGCCAGCATCCACCGGGACAGGGACACCAATGAGCAGTTCTTC | CASIHRDRDTNEQFF | TRBD1 | TRBJ2-1 | once | TRBV27
TGTGCCAGCAGCTTGGGACAGCCTGAAGCTTTCTTT | CASSLGQPEAFF | - | TRBJ1-1 | - | TRBV5-8
TGTGCCAGTAGTATCTTCGACTCCTACGAGCAGTACTTC | CASSIFDSYEQYF | - | TRBJ2-7 | - | TRBV19
TGTGCCAGCAGCCCCAGACGGGGAATGAACACTGAAGCTTTCTTT | CASSPRRGMNTEAFF | - | TRBJ1-1 | - | TRBV11-2
TGCAGCGTTGAACTAGCGGGAGCGCTCCAAGAGACCCAGTACTTC | CSVELAGALQETQYF | TRBD2 | TRBJ2-5 | - | TRBV29-1
TGTGCCAGCAGCCTTCCTAGCGGGAGGCATGCCTACAATGAGCAGTTCTTC | CASSLPSGRHAYNEQFF | TRBD2 | TRBJ2-1 | - | TRBV7-9
TGTGCCAGCAGCACAACCGGGACTAGCGGGAACGAGCAGTACTTC | CASSTTGTSGNEQYF | TRBD2 | TRBJ2-7 | - | TRBV11-3
TGTGCCAGTAGTACAAGTTGGTTAGGATCGAACACTGAAGCTTTCTTT | CASSTSWLGSNTEAFF | - | TRBJ1-1 | - | TRBV19
TGTGCCTGGACTGGGACAGGCTTCTACGAGCAGTACTTC | CAWTGTGFYEQYF | TRBD1 | TRBJ2-7 | - | TRBV30
TGTGCCAGCAGCGAGGGACAGGTATTCAATCAGCCCCAGCATTTT | CASSEGQVFNQPQHF | TRBD1 | TRBJ1-5 | - | TRBV5-8
TGCAGCGTTGAAGACGGGGGCACCCTCCACTTT | CSVEDGGTLHF | - | TRBJ1-6 | - | TRBV29-1
TGTGCCTGGAGTCCTTTCCCATTAGAGGGACTGTTTTTT | CAWSPFPLEGLFF | - | TRBJ1-4 | few | TRBV30
TGTGCCAGCAGCATTGGGACAGGGATCTATGGCTACACCTTC | CASSIGTGIYGYTF | TRBD1 | TRBJ1-2 | - | TRBV5-6
TGCAGCGTTCGAGGGACTAGCGGGGGGAAGGGCGAGCAGTACTTC | CSVRGTSGGKGEQYF | TRBD2 | TRBJ2-7 | - | TRBV29-1
TGTGCCAGCAGGACCCCAGGGGTAGGGCCTTTCTTAAAATATGCCTACGAGCAGTACTTC | CASRTPGVGPFLKYAYEQYF | - | TRBJ2-7 | once | TRBV28
TGCGCCAGCAGCCAAGATGGTACAGGGTGGTATGGCTACACCTTC | CASSQDGTGWYGYTF | - | TRBJ1-2 | - | TRBV4-1
TGTGCCAGTAGTATAGATGGGTCGGGGTACGAGCAGTACTTC | CASSIDGSGYEQYF | - | TRBJ2-7 | - | TRBV19
TGTGCCAGCAGTCTCAGAGACGGGCCCTACGAGCAGTACTTC | CASSLRDGPYEQYF | - | TRBJ2-7 | - | TRBV6-1
TGTGCCAGCAGCCCCTCCACAGATACGCAGTATTTT | CASSPSTDTQYF | - | TRBJ2-3 | - | TRBV13
TGTGCCAGCATAAGTTTACAAGGGAGCACAGATACGCAGTATTTT | CASISLQGSTDTQYF | - | TRBJ2-3 | few | TRBV6-6
TGCAGCGCGAAGCGGGAGGTAGCCGATGAGCAGTTCTTC | CSAKREVADEQFF | TRBD2 | TRBJ2-1 | - | TRBV29-1
TGCAGCGTCCGGGACAGGGATTTAGATGAGCAGTTCTTC | CSVRDRDLDEQFF | TRBD1 | TRBJ2-1 | once | TRBV29-1
TGTGCCAGTAGTATAAATGGGATTACTGAAGCTTTCTTT | CASSINGITEAFF | - | TRBJ1-1 | - | TRBV19
TGCGCCAGCAGCCAAGATGGAGGGGGAGGGGAGACCCAGTACTTC | CASSQDGGGGETQYF | - | TRBJ2-5 | - | TRBV4-1
TGTGCCAGCAGTATACAATCAGGACAGATCTACGAGCAGTACTTC | CASSIQSGQIYEQYF | - | TRBJ2-7 | - | TRBV27
TGTGCCAGCAGCGTAGACAGGGGCCCATACGAGCAGTACTTC | CASSVDRGPYEQYF | TRBD1 | TRBJ2-7 | - | TRBV9